A selection of T cell receptor beta chains follows, all from one sample in a study of T-cell memory formation after mild COVID-19. TCRdb redid the calling of the 5' RACE reads with MiXCR, one entry per CDR3 protein. The table lists about 470,000 distinct CDR3 sequences, approximately 23% of them singletons. The sample was PBMCs or a T cell subset sorted from them (not recorded which). These receptors were collected from an adult woman who had mild COVID-19 (a few samples of this study predate the infection). Cell type and time point are not known. Both conserved end residues are part of each CDR3. D genes are given only for firm matches. Size tells how often a clone was seen (once, few, many) or the class of an expanded clone, and some rows leave it out.

D	size	J	V	CDR3	DNA
TRBD2	few	TRBJ2-2	TRBV7-2	CASSFPLAGAGELFF	TGTGCCAGCAGCTTTCCGCTAGCGGGAGCCGGGGAGCTGTTTTTT
TRBD1	once	TRBJ1-1	TRBV14	CASSQDIGTVNTEAFF	TGTGCCAGCAGCCAAGATATAGGGACAGTGAACACTGAAGCTTTCTTT
.	few	TRBJ2-1	TRBV3-1	CASSQVRRYNEQFF	TGTGCCAGCAGCCAAGTACGTCGGTACAATGAGCAGTTCTTC
TRBD2	few	TRBJ2-5	TRBV28	CASSSGLASETQYF	TGTGCCAGCAGTTCGGGACTAGCGTCTGAGACCCAGTACTTC
.	.	TRBJ2-3	TRBV9	CASSVSPSWAGRTDTQYF	TGTGCCAGCAGCGTTAGCCCCTCGTGGGCGGGGCGCACAGATACGCAGTATTTT
TRBD1	.	TRBJ1-2	TRBV12-3/TRBV12-4	CASSLRDRALEGYTF	TGTGCCAGCAGTCTACGGGACAGGGCTCTGGAGGGCTACACCTTC
.	.	TRBJ2-2	TRBV2	CASSDRVLGELFF	TGTGCCAGCAGTGACAGGGTGCTCGGGGAGCTGTTTTTT
.	many	TRBJ2-1	TRBV5-1	CASSFDSPGHNEQFF	TGCGCCAGCAGCTTCGACAGCCCAGGGCACAATGAGCAGTTCTTC
TRBD1	.	TRBJ1-5	TRBV3-1	CASSQGPGQGTLGGNQPQHF	TGTGCCAGCAGCCAAGGACCGGGACAGGGAACCCTCGGGGGCAATCAGCCCCAGCATTTT
.	few	TRBJ2-2	TRBV6-1	CASSVDRSLGGELFF	TGTGCCAGCAGCGTTGACAGGAGCCTCGGCGGGGAGCTGTTTTTT
TRBD2	many	TRBJ2-7	TRBV7-2	CASSLVASGLTYEQYF	TGTGCCAGCAGCTTAGTGGCTAGCGGGTTAACCTACGAGCAGTACTTC
.	.	TRBJ2-4	TRBV12-3/TRBV12-4	CAKNIQYF	TGTGCCAAAAACATTCAGTACTTC
TRBD2	.	TRBJ2-1	TRBV7-2	CASSLVPGGPSYNEQFF	TGTGCCAGCAGCTTAGTTCCGGGAGGGCCTTCCTACAATGAGCAGTTCTTC
.	.	TRBJ1-2	TRBV11-1	CASSLGATSNYGYTF	TGTGCCAGCAGCTTAGGAGCTACCTCTAACTATGGCTACACCTTC
.	.	TRBJ1-2	TRBV21-1	CASSRVGGSDYGYTF	TGTGCCAGCAGCAGAGTCGGGGGTTCGGACTATGGCTACACCTTC
.	few	TRBJ1-3	TRBV20-1	CSARVVSGNTIYF	TGCAGTGCTAGAGTCGTCTCTGGAAACACCATATATTTT
.	few	TRBJ2-5	TRBV7-2	CASSLWGLETQYF	TGTGCCAGCAGCTTATGGGGGTTGGAGACCCAGTACTTC
.	few	TRBJ2-5	TRBV3-1	CASSPAPGPETQYF	TGTGCCAGCAGCCCCGCCCCGGGACCAGAGACCCAGTACTTC
TRBD2	few	TRBJ2-3	TRBV10-3	CAASASGSTDTQYF	TGTGCCGCGTCCGCTAGCGGGAGCACAGATACGCAGTATTTT
TRBD2	few	TRBJ2-5	TRBV11-2	CASSLGLAGREETQYF	TGTGCCAGCAGCTTAGGCCTAGCGGGAAGGGAAGAGACCCAGTACTTC
.	.	TRBJ1-1	TRBV10-2	CASSIGRETEAFF	TGCGCCAGCAGTATCGGGCGGGAAACTGAAGCTTTCTTT
.	.	TRBJ2-7	TRBV20-1	CSARSPTGGGYEQYF	TGCAGTGCTAGATCGCCTACCGGGGGTGGATACGAGCAGTACTTC
TRBD1	.	TRBJ2-7	TRBV29-1	CSVLEWTGSAYEQYF	TGCAGCGTGCTTGAATGGACAGGCAGTGCTTACGAGCAGTACTTC
.	.	TRBJ2-3	TRBV30	CAYASTDTQYF	TGTGCCTACGCTAGCACAGATACGCAGTATTTT
TRBD1	.	TRBJ2-2	TRBV7-6	CASSTDRENTGELFF	TGTGCCAGCAGTACGGACAGGGAGAACACCGGGGAGCTGTTTTTT
TRBD1	.	TRBJ1-2	TRBV7-8	CASSLATGVYGYTF	TGTGCCAGCAGCTTAGCGACAGGGGTCTATGGCTACACCTTC
TRBD2	.	TRBJ2-3	TRBV4-2	CASSQVGSGDWDTDTQYF	TGTGCCAGCAGCCAAGTGGGTAGCGGGGACTGGGACACAGATACGCAGTATTTT
.	.	TRBJ1-1	TRBV7-2	CASSSRQNTEAFF	TGTGCCAGCAGCTCGAGACAGAACACTGAAGCTTTCTTT
TRBD1	.	TRBJ2-7	TRBV12-3/TRBV12-4	CASSNRRAGTGSHEQYF	TGTGCCAGCAGTAACCGGAGGGCCGGGACAGGGTCCCACGAGCAGTACTTC
.	.	TRBJ2-1	TRBV7-6	CASSFQWVRGMINEQFF	TGTGCCAGCAGCTTTCAGTGGGTGCGGGGAATGATAAATGAGCAGTTCTTC
TRBD1	.	TRBJ1-2	TRBV5-8	CASSSPDRVVGGYTF	TGTGCCAGCAGCTCACCGGACAGGGTAGTTGGTGGCTACACCTTC
TRBD1	few	TRBJ2-3	TRBV7-9	CASSSQQGAKRTSTDTQYF	TGTGCCAGCAGCTCCCAACAGGGGGCAAAACGAACTAGCACAGATACGCAGTATTTT
TRBD2	.	TRBJ2-3	TRBV10-3	CAISERSGRSADTQYF	TGTGCCATCAGTGAGAGAAGCGGGAGGAGCGCAGATACGCAGTATTTT
TRBD1	.	TRBJ1-6	TRBV7-3	CASSLDRGISPLHF	TGTGCCAGCAGCTTGGACAGGGGGATTTCACCCCTCCACTTT
TRBD2	.	TRBJ2-1	TRBV5-4	CASSLTLLAGAVDEQFF	TGTGCCAGCAGCTTGACTTTACTAGCGGGGGCCGTGGATGAGCAGTTCTTC
.	few	TRBJ1-2	TRBV12-3/TRBV12-4	CASSLFRGSGSGYTF	TGTGCCAGCAGTTTATTTCGGGGGTCGGGTTCTGGCTACACCTTC
.	.	TRBJ2-7	TRBV12-3/TRBV12-4	CASSLTAEQYF	TGTGCCAGCAGTTTAACGGCCGAGCAGTACTTC
.	few	TRBJ1-1	TRBV19	CASSIGYRENTEAFF	TGTGCCAGTAGTATCGGGTACAGGGAGAACACTGAAGCTTTCTTT
TRBD2	few	TRBJ2-1	TRBV4-2	CASSLRLLAGGGNEQFF	TGTGCCAGCAGCCTACGCCTTCTAGCGGGAGGAGGGAATGAGCAGTTCTTC
.	.	TRBJ1-3	TRBV20-1	CSAPDGVSGNTIYF	TGCAGTGCCCCCGATGGAGTCTCTGGAAACACCATATATTTT
TRBD1	few	TRBJ2-2	TRBV19	CASRTGTITGELFF	TGTGCCAGTAGGACAGGGACAATCACCGGGGAGCTGTTTTTT
.	.	TRBJ2-3	TRBV12-3/TRBV12-4	CASSLRWRSTDTQYF	TGTGCCAGCAGTTTAAGGTGGCGGAGCACAGATACGCAGTATTTT
.	few	TRBJ2-2	TRBV12-3/TRBV12-4	CASRDSVGELFF	TGTGCCAGCAGAGATAGCGTCGGGGAGCTGTTTTTT
TRBD2	few	TRBJ2-5	TRBV30	CAWRLAETQYF	TGTGCCTGGAGACTAGCGGAGACCCAGTACTTC
.	few	TRBJ2-2	TRBV24-1	CATSMLGVTGELFF	TGTGCCACCAGTATGCTTGGAGTCACCGGGGAGCTGTTTTTT
.	.	TRBJ2-7	TRBV7-2	CASRPPWGYEQYF	TGTGCCAGCAGACCCCCCTGGGGCTACGAGCAGTACTTC
.	.	TRBJ1-2	TRBV24-1	CATSDRRNYGYTF	TGTGCCACCAGTGATAGACGAAACTATGGCTACACCTTC
TRBD1	many	TRBJ2-1	TRBV4-3	CASSPTDRGDNEQFF	TGCGCCAGCAGCCCAACGGACAGGGGGGACAATGAGCAGTTCTTC
TRBD1	few	TRBJ2-2	TRBV12-3/TRBV12-4	CASSLGQGLTGELFF	TGTGCCAGCAGTCTAGGACAGGGGTTAACCGGGGAGCTGTTTTTT
TRBD2	few	TRBJ2-7	TRBV4-2	CASSQVAGETYEQYF	TGTGCCAGCAGCCAAGTGGCGGGGGAAACCTACGAGCAGTACTTC
.	.	TRBJ1-5	TRBV10-3	CAISEGGYSNQPQHF	TGTGCCATCAGTGAGGGGGGGTATAGCAATCAGCCCCAGCATTTT
TRBD1	few	TRBJ1-5	TRBV6-5	CASRGQGQSQPQHF	TGTGCCAGCAGGGGACAGGGCCAAAGTCAGCCCCAGCATTTT